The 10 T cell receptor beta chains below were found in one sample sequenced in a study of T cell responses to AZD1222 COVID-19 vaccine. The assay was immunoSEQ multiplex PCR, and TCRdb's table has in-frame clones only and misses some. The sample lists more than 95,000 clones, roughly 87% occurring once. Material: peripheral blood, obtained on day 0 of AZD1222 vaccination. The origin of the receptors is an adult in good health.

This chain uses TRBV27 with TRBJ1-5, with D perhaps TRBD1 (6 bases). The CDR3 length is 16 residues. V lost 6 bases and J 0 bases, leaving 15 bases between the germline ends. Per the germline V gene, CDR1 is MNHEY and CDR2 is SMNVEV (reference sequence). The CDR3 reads CASRGPGHLSNQPQHF. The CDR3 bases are TGTGCCAGCAGGGGACCGGGACACCTTAGCAATCAGCCCCAGCATTTT.

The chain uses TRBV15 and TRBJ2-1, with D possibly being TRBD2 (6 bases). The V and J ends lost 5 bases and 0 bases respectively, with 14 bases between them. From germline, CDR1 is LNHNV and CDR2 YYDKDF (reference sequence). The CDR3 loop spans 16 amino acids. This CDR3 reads CATSPWGTVSYNEQFF. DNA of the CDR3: TGTGCCACCAGCCCCTGGGGGACTGTCTCCTACAATGAGCAGTTCTTC.

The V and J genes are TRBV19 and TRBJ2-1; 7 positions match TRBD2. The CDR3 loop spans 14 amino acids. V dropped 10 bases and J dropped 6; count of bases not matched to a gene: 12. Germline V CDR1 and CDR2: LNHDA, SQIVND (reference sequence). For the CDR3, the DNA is TGTGCCACGCGCCTAGCGGTCCATTCCAATGAGCAGTTCTTC. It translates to CATRLAVHSNEQFF.

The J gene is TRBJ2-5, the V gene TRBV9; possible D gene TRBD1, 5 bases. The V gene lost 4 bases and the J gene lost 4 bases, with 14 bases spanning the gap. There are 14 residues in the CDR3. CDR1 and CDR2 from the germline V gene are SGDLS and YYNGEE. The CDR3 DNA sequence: TGTGCCAGCAGCAAGCTGGTAGGGGTAGAGACCCAGTACTTC. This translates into CASSKLVGVETQYF.

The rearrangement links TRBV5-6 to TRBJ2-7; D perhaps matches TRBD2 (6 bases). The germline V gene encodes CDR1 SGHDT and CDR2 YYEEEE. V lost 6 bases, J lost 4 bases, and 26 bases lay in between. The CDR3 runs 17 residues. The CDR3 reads CASNKGTRGGNFYEQYF. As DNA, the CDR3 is TGTGCCAGCAATAAAGGTACCCGAGGCGGGAACTTTTACGAGCAGTACTTC.

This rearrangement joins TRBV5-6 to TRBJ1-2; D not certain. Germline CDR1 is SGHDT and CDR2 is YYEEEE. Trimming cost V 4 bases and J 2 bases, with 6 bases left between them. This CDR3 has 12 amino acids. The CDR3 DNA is TGTGCCAGCAGCGGCAGAAACTATGGCTACACCTTC. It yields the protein CASSGRNYGYTF. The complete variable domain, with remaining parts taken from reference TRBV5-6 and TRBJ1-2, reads DAGVTQSPTHLIKTRGQQVTLRCSPKSGHDTVSWYQQALGQGPQFIFQYYEEEERQRGNFPDRFSGHQFPNYSSELNVNALLLGDSALYLCASSGRNYGYTFGSGTRLTVV.

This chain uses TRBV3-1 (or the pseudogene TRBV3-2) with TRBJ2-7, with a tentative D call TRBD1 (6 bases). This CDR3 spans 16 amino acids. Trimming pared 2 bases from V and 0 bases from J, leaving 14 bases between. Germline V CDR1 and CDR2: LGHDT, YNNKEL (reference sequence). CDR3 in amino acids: CASSQSRGYHSYEQYF. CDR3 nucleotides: TGTGCCAGCAGCCAAAGCAGGGGCTACCACTCCTACGAGCAGTACTTC.

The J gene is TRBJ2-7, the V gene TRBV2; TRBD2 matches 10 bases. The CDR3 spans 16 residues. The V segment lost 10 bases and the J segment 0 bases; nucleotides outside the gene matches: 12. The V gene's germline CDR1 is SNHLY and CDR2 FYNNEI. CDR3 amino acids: CAMRLAGSYSSYEQYF. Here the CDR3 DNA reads TGTGCCATGAGACTAGCGGGCTCCTATAGCTCCTACGAGCAGTACTTC.

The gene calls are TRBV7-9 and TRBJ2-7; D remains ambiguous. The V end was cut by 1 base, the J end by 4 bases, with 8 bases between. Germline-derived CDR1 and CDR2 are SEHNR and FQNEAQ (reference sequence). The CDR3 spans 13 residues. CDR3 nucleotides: TGTGCCAGCAGCTTAGAGCTGCCTTACGAGCAGTACTTC. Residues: CASSLELPYEQYF.

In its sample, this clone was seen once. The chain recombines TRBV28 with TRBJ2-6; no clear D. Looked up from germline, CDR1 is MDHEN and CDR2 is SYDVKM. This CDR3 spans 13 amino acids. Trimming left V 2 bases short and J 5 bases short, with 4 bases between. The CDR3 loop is CASSLQRANVLTF. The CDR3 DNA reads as TGTGCCAGCAGTTTACAGCGGGCCAACGTCCTGACTTTC.